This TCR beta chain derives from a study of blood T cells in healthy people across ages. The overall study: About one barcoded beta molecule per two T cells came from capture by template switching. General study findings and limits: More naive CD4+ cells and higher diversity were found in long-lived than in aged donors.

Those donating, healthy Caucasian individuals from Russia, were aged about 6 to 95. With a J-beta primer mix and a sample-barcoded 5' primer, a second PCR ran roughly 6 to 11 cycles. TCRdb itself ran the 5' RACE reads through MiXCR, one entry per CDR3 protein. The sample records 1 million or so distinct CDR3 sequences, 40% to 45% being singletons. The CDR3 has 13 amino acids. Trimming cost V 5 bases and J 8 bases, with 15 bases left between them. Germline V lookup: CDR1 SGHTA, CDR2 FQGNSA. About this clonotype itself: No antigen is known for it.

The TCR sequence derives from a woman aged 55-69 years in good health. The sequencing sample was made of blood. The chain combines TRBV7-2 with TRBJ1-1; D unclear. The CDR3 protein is CASSRRRTGEAFF. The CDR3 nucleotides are TGTGCCAGCAGCCGACGGCGGACGGGGGAAGCTTTCTTT.